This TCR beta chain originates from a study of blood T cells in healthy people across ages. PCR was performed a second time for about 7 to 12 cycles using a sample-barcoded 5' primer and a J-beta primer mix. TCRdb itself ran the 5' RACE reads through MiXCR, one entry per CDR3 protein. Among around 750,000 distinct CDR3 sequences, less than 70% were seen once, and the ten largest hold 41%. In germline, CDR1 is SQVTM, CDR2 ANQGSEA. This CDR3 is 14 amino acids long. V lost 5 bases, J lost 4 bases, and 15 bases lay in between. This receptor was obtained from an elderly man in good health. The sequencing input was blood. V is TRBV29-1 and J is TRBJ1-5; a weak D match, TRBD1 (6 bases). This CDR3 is CSVSGGGQNQPQHF. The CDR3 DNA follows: TGCAGCGTTTCGGGCGGGGGGCAGAATCAGCCCCAGCATTTT.